This T cell receptor (beta chain) appears in the sequencing data of a study of cytomegalovirus exposure and HLA in healthy donors. The CDR3 runs to 18 residues. With V trimmed by 6 bases and J by 5 bases, 15 bases remained unmatched. The germline V gene has CDR1 MRHNA and CDR2 SNTAGT. The PCR ran on 60 Vbeta and 13 Jbeta primers. Profiled with immunoSEQ multiplex PCR; TCRdb holds only in-frame clones, not every one. The sample yields about 130,000 clones, 70% to 85% seen once. The chain employs TRBV6-4 and TRBJ2-1, with 11 bases identical to TRBD2. The receptor comes from a woman aged 18-29 years in good health and CMV-seropositive. Source material: PBMCs. The CDR3 DNA reads as TGTGCCAGCAGCGATACTCCGGGTAGCGGGGGGGCTAACAATGAGCAGTTCTTC. Amino acids: CASSDTPGSGGANNEQFF.